These 6 T cell receptor beta chains were all obtained from the same sample, sequenced in a study of read filtering for tumor transcriptome and immune sequencing. From about 0.4 ug of RNA, a library with molecular barcoded alpha/delta and beta/gamma adaptors was made. TCRdb passed the reads through MiXCR, listing each CDR3 protein once. The sample records about 23,000 distinct CDR3 sequences, approximately 15% being singletons. Sequenced: a population of CD138-negative cells sorted from bone marrow. These receptors were obtained from a donor at least 40 years old with multiple myeloma.

Comments on this clonotype: The CDR3 does not close with the conserved phenylalanine or tryptophan, likely indicating a read error. Because the CDR3's place on the DNA is in doubt, the DNA is left out and the CDR3 is given as listed by TCRdb. This chain connects TRBV20-1 to TRBJ2-1; the table gives TRBD1 as D, unverified against the DNA. The CDR3 spans 15 amino acids, including both terminal residues. From germline, CDR1 is DFQATT and CDR2 SNEGSKA (reference sequence). The CDR3 here is CSARDMGERYNEQFI.

For the CDR3, the DNA is TGCAGTGTCTCGGGACAGGGGGAGACTGAAGCTTTCTTT. It encodes CSVSGQGETEAFF. V usage is TRBV20-1 and J usage is TRBJ1-1; 11 positions match TRBD1. This CDR3 is 13 amino acids long. V dropped 7 bases and J dropped 5; count of bases not matched to a gene: 6. Germline V gene sequence: CDR1 DFQATT, CDR2 SNEGSKA (reference sequence).

In its sample, this clonotype was seen many times. This sequence joins TRBV29-1 and TRBJ2-2; a possible D gene is TRBD2 (6 bases). V was cut by 7 bases and J by 1 base, with 13 bases left in between. The CDR3 length is 14 residues. Germline V lookup: CDR1 SQVTM, CDR2 ANQGSEA. This CDR3 is CSARDSRNTGELFF. Written as DNA, the CDR3 is TGCAGCGCACGGGACTCCCGGAACACCGGGGAGCTGTTTTTT.

The table lists this clonotype with a few counts. Possible read error: a much larger clone is one base away. The chain carries TRBV2 and TRBJ1-5, with a tentative D call TRBD1 (6 bases). CDR1 SNHLY and CDR2 FYNNEI come from the germline V gene. Trimming removed 6 bases from V and 6 bases from J, with 18 bases in between. The CDR3 runs 15 residues. CDR3 DNA: TGTGCCAGCAGAGGGGCGGACAGAATCAGTCAGCCCCAGCATTTT. Amino acids: CASRGADRISQPQHF.

This clonotype was counted at least ten times. The chain joins TRBV11-2 to TRBJ2-7; maybe TRBD2 (5 bases). In germline, CDR1 is SGHAT, CDR2 FQNNGV. The CDR3 extends over 13 amino acids. The V gene lost 3 bases and the J gene lost 7 bases, with 13 bases spanning the gap. CDR3 sequence: CASSFNGGGEQYF. As DNA, the CDR3 is TGTGCCAGCAGCTTTAACGGAGGTGGGGAGCAGTACTTC.

This clonotype was counted at least ten times. This chain uses TRBV29-1 with TRBJ2-1; 10 bases fit TRBD1. Germline values: CDR1 SQVTM, CDR2 ANQGSEA. Trimming removed 5 bases from V and 4 bases from J; junction bases left unmatched: 11. The CDR3 runs to 16 residues. CDR3 nucleotide sequence: TGCAGCGTTCCCCCCCGACAGGGGGCTAGATACAATGAGCAGTTCTTC. Its translation is CSVPPRQGARYNEQFF.